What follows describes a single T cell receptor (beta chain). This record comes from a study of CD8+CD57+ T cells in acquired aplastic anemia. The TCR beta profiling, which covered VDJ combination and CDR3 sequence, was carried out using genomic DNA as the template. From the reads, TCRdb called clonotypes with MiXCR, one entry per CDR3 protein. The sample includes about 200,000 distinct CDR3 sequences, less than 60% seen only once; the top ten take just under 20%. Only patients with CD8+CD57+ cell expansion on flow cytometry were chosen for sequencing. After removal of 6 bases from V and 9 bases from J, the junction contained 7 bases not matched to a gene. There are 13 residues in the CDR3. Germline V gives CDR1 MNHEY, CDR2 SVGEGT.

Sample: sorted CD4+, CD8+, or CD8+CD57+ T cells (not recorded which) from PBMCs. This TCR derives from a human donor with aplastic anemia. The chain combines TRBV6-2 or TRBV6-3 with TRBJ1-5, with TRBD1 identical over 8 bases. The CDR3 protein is CASRGQGEMPQHF. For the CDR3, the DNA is TGTGCCAGCAGAGGACAGGGTGAGATGCCCCAGCATTTT.